The clone carrying this T cell receptor beta chain showed up many times. The sequenced template was RNA, covering the TCR beta CDR3 region. In the first round, RT-PCR was carried out with HTBI primers, and a multiplex PCR formed the second round. TCRdb fed the multiplex PCR reads into MiXCR, producing one record per CDR3 protein. Here the sample spans 150,000 to 200,000 distinct CDR3 sequences, 39% being singletons. This sample is drawn from a study of Graves' ophthalmopathy and Graves' hyperthyroidism. CAS ≥3, NOSPECS ≥4, moderate-to-severe activity and duration under 3 months marked donors with ophthalmopathy. Reliance was placed on clinical symptoms, serum thyroxine, TRAb, thyroid ultrasound and orbital computed tomography for diagnosis. Trimming at V came to 2 bases and at J to 4 bases, leaving 3 bases not matched to a gene. The germline gives CDR1 GTSNPN, CDR2 SVGIG (reference sequence). This CDR3 has 14 amino acids.

This receptor was taken from a man in his thirties or forties with Graves' ophthalmopathy. Sequencing input: peripheral blood. The genes are TRBV30 and TRBJ2-5; 11 nucleotides align to TRBD2. The CDR3 loop is CAWSLAGGVETQYF. The CDR3 nucleotides are TGTGCCTGGAGTTTAGCGGGAGGGGTAGAGACCCAGTACTTC.